This TCR beta chain originates from a study of cytomegalovirus exposure and HLA in healthy donors. The CDR3 is made up of 11 amino acids. CDR1 and CDR2 (germline): GTSNPN, SVGIG (reference sequence). V was pared by 4 bases and J by 10 bases, with 6 bases of the junction left unmatched. Amplification used 60 Vbeta primers and 13 Jbeta primers. Generated by immunoSEQ multiplex PCR, the TCRdb table keeps only in-frame clones and is missing some. The data hold 95,000 to 150,000 clones, with around 66% observed a single time. Findings and caveats of the study: In all likelihood, a cluster of highly shared sequence variants was a sequencing artifact.

To note about this clone: The antigen is not known.

Healthy bone marrow donors made up the cohort. The clonotype was recovered from a woman in her 40s in good health and CMV-seropositive. V usage is TRBV30 and J usage is TRBJ1-2; 7 bases line up with TRBD1. The specimen sequenced was PBMCs. The CDR3: CAWNLQGVYTF. CDR3 in DNA: TGTGCCTGGAACCTTCAGGGGGTCTACACCTTC.